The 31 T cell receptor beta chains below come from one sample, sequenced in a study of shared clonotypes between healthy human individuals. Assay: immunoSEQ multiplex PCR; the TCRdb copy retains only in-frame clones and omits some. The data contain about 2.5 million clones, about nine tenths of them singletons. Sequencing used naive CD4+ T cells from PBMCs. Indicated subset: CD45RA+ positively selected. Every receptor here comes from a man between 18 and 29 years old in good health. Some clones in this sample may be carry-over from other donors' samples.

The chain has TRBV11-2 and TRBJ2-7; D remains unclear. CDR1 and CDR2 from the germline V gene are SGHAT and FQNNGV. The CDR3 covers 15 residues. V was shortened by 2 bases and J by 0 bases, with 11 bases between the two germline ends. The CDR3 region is CASSLLGSSSYEQYF. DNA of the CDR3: TGTGCCAGCAGCTTACTTGGCAGCAGCTCCTACGAGCAGTACTTC.

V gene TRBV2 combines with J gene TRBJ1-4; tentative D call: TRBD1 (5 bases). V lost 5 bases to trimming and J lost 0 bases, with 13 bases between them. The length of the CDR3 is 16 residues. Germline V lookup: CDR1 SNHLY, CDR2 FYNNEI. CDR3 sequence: CASSPTAIATNEKLFF. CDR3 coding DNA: TGTGCCAGCAGTCCGACAGCTATTGCAACTAATGAAAAACTGTTTTTT.

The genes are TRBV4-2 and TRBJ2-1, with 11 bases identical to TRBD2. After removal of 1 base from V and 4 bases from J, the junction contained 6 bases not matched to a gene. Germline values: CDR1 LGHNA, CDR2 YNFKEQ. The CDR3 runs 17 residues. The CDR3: CASSQGLAGGGYNEQFF. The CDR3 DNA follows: TGTGCCAGCAGCCAAGGGCTAGCGGGAGGTGGTTACAATGAGCAGTTCTTC.

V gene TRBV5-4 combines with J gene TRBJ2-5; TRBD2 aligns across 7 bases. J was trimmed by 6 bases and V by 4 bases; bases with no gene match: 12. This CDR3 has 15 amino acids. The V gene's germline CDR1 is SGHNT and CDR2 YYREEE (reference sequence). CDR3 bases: TGTGCCAGCAGCCCAATAAGTGGGGGGGAAAAGACCCAGTACTTC. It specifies CASSPISGGEKTQYF.

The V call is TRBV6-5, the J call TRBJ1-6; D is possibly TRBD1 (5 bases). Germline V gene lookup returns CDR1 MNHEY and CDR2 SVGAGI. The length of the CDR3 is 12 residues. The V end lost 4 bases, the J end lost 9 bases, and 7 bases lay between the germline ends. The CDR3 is CASSSGISPLHF. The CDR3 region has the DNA TGTGCCAGCAGTTCAGGGATTTCACCCCTCCACTTT.

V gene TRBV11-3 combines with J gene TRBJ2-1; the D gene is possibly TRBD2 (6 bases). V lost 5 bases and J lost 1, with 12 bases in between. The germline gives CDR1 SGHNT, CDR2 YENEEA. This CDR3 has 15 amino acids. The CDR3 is CASSPQEGSYNEQFF. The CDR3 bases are TGTGCCAGCAGCCCCCAGGAGGGATCCTACAATGAGCAGTTCTTC.

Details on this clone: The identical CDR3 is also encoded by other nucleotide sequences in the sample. This chain's CDR3 is CASSLVVTGELFF. The CDR3 coding sequence is TGCGCCAGCAGCTTGGTTGTCACGGGGGAGCTGTTTTTT. V gene TRBV5-1 combines with J gene TRBJ2-2; D is ambiguous. Germline V lookup: CDR1 SGHRS, CDR2 YFSETQ. The V gene lost 0 bases and the J gene lost 8 bases, with 8 bases spanning the gap. The CDR3 spans 13 residues.

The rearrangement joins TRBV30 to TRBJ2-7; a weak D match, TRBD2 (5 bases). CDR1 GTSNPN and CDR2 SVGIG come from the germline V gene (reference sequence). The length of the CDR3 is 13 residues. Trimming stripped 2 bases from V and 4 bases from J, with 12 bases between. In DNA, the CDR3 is TGTGCCTGGAGTACCGGCGGGCTATACGAGCAGTACTTC. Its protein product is CAWSTGGLYEQYF.

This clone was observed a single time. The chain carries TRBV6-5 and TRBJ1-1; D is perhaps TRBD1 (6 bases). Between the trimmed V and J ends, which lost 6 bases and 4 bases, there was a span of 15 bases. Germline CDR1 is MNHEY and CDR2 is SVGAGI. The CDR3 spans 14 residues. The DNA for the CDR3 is TGTGCCAGCAGGAAACAGGGCCTGCGCACTGAAGCTTTCTTT. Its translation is CASRKQGLRTEAFF.

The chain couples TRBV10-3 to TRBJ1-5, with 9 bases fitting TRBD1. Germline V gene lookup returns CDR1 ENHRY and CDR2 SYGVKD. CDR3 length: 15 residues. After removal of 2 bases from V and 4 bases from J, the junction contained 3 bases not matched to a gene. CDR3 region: CAISERTGVNQPQHF. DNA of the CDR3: TGTGCCATCAGTGAGCGGACAGGGGTGAATCAGCCCCAGCATTTT.

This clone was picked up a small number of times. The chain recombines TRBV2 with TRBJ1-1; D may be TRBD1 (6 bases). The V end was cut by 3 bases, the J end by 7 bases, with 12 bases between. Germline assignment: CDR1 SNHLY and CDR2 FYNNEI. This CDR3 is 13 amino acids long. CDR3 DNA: TGTGCCAGCAGTGAGGGAACAGGGCGTGAAGCTTTCTTT. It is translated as CASSEGTGREAFF. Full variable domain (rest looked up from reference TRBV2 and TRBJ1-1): EPEVTQTPSHQVTQMGQEVILRCVPISNHLYFYWYRQILGQKVEFLVSFYNNEISEKSEIFDDQFSVERPDGSNFTLKIRSTKLEDSAMYFCASSEGTGREAFFGQGTRLTVV.

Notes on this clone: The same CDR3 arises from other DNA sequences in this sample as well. CDR3 loop: CASSLPGTNEKLFF. CDR3 bases: TGTGCCAGCAGTTTACCGGGGACTAATGAAAAACTGTTTTTT. V and J are TRBV28 and TRBJ1-4; D unclear. From germline, CDR1 is MDHEN and CDR2 SYDVKM. V lost 2 bases, J lost 2 bases, and 6 bases lay in between. CDR3 length: 14 residues. Using reference TRBV28 and TRBJ1-4 for the parts outside the CDR3, the full variable domain is DVKVTQSSRYLVKRTGEKVFLECVQDMDHENMFWYRQDPGLGLRLIYFSYDVKMKEKGDIPEGYSVSREKKERFSLILESASTNQTSMYLCASSLPGTNEKLFFGSGTQLSVL.

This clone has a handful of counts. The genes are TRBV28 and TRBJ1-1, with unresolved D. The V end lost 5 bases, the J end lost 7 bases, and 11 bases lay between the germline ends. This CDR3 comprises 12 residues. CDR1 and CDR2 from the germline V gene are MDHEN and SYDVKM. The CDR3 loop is CASSPPRVEAFF. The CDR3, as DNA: TGTGCCAGCAGTCCCCCGAGAGTTGAAGCTTTCTTT.

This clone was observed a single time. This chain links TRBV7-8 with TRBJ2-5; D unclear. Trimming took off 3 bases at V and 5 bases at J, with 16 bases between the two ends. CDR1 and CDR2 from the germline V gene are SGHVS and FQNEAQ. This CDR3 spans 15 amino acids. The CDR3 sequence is CASSFGQPEGETQYF. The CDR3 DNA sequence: TGTGCCAGCAGCTTTGGCCAGCCTGAAGGGGAGACCCAGTACTTC.

CDR3 nucleotide sequence: TGTGCCAGCAGTTACGTGGGATCTGGGGCCAACGTCCTGACTTTC. Translating it yields CASSYVGSGANVLTF. This rearrangement joins TRBV6-5 to TRBJ2-6; D ambiguous. The V end lost 2 bases, the J end lost 1 base, and 6 bases lay between the germline ends. CDR1 and CDR2 from the germline V gene are MNHEY and SVGAGI. CDR3 size: 15 residues.

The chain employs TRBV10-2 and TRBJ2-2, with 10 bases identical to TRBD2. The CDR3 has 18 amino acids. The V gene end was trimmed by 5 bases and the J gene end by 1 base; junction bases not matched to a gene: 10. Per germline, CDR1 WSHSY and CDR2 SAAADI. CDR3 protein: CASSLTGAGGMNTGELFF. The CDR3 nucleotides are TGCGCCAGCAGTTTGACAGGAGCGGGAGGGATGAACACCGGGGAGCTGTTTTTT.

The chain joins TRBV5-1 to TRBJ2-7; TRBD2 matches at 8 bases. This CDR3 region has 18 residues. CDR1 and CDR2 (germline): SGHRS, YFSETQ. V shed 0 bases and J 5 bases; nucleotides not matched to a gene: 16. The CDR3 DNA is TGCGCCAGCAGCTTGGTCCAGGGATTTACGGGACTAGTCCACGAGCAGTACTTC. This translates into CASSLVQGFTGLVHEQYF.

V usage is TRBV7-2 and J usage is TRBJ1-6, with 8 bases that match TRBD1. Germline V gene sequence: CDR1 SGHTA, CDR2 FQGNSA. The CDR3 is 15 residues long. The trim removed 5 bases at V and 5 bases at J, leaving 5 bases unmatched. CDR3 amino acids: CASSLGTGNNSPLHF. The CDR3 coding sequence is TGTGCCAGCAGCCTTGGGACAGGAAATAATTCACCCCTCCACTTT.

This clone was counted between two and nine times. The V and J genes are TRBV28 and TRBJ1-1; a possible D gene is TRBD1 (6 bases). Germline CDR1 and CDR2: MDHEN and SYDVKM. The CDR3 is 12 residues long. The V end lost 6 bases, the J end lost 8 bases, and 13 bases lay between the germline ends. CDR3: CASSLSGQEAFF. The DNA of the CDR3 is TGTGCCAGCAGCCTTTCCGGACAGGAAGCTTTCTTT.

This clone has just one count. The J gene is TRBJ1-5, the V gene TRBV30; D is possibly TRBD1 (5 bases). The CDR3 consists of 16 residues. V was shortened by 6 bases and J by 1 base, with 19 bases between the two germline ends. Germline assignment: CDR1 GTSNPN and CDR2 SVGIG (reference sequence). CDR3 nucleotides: TGTGCCTGCCGGGACGGACTTTCGCCGAGCAATCAGCCCCAGCATTTT. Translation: CACRDGLSPSNQPQHF.

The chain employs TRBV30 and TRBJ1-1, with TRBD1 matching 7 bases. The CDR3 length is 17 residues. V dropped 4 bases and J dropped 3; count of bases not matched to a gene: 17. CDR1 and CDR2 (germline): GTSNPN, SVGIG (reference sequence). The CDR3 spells CAWNYRDSRSAYTEAFF. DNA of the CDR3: TGTGCCTGGAACTACCGGGACAGCAGGAGTGCGTACACTGAAGCTTTCTTT.

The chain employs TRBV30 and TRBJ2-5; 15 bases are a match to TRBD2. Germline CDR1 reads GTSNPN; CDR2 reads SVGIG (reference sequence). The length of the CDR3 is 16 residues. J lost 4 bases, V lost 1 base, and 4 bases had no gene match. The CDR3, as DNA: TGTGCCTGGAGTGCTGGACTAGCGGGAGGGAGAGAGACCCAGTACTTC. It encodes CAWSAGLAGGRETQYF.

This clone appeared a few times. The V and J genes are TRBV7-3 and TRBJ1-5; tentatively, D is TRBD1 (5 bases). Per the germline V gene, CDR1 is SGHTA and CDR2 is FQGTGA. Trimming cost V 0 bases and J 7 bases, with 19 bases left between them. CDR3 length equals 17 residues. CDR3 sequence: CASSLTRVGAQRQPQHF. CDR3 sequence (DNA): TGTGCCAGCAGCTTAACTAGAGTCGGGGCGCAAAGGCAGCCCCAGCATTTT.

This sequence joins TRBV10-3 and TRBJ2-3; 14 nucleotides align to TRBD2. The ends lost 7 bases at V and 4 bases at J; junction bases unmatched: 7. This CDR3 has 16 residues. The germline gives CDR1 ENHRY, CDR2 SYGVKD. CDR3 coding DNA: TGTGCCATCACTTCCGGGACTAGCGGGAGCGCAGATACGCAGTATTTT. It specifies CAITSGTSGSADTQYF.

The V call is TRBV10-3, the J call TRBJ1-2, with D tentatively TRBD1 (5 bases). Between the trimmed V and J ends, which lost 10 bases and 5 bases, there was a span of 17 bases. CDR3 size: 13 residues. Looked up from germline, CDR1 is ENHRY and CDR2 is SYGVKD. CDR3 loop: CATGTWAGYGYTF. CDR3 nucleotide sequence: TGTGCCACCGGGACCTGGGCGGGTTATGGCTACACCTTC.

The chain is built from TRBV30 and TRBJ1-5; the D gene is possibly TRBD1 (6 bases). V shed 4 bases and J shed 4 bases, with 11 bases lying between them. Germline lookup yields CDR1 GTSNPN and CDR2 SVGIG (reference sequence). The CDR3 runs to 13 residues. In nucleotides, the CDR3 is TGTGCCTGGAATCGGGACATGAATCAGCCCCAGCATTTT. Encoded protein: CAWNRDMNQPQHF.

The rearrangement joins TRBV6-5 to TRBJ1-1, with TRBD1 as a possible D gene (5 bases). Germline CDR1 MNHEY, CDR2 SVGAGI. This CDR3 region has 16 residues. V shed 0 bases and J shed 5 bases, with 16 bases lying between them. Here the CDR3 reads CASSYSTQGGETEAFF. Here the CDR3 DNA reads TGTGCCAGCAGTTACTCGACCCAGGGAGGGGAAACTGAAGCTTTCTTT.

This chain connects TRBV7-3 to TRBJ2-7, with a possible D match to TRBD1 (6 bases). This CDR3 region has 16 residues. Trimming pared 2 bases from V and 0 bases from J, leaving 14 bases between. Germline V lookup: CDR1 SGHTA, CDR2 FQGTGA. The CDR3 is CASSLRWGHFSYEQYF. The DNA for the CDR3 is TGTGCCAGCAGCTTACGGTGGGGACACTTCTCCTACGAGCAGTACTTC.

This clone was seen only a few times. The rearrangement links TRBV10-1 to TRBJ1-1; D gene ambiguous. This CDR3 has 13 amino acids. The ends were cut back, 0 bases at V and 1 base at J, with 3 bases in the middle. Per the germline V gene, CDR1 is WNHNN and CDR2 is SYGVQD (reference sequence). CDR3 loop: CASSESQNTEAFF. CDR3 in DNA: TGCGCCAGCAGTGAGTCTCAGAACACTGAAGCTTTCTTT.

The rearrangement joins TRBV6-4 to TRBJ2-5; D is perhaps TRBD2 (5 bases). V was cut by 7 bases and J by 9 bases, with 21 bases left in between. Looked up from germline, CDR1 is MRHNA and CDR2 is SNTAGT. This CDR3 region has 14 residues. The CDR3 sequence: CASKGESPGLAQYF. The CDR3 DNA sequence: TGTGCCAGCAAGGGTGAGAGTCCGGGGTTAGCCCAGTACTTC.

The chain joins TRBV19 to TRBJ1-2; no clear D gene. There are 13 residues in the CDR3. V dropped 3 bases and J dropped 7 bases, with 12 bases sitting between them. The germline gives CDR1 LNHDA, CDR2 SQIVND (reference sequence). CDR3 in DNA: TGTGCCAGTAGTATGAGAGGGCTTCGTGGCTACACCTTC. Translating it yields CASSMRGLRGYTF.